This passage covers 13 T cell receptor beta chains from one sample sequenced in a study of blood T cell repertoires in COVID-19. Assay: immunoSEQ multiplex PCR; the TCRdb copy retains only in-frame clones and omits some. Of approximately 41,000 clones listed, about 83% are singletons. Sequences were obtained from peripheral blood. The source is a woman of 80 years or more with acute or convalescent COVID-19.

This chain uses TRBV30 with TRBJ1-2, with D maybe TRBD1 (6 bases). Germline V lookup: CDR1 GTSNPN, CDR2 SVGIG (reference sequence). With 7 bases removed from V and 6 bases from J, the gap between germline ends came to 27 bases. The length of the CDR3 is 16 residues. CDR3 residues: CALTSTLAGAWNGYTF. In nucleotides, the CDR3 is TGTGCCTTGACCTCAACCCTCGCGGGGGCCTGGAATGGCTACACCTTC. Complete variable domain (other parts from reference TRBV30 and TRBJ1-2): SQTIHQWPATLVQPVGSPLSLECTVEGTSNPNLYWYRQAAGRGLQLLFYSVGIGQISSEVPQNLSASRPQDRQFILSSKKLLLSDSGFYLCALTSTLAGAWNGYTFGSGTRLTVV.

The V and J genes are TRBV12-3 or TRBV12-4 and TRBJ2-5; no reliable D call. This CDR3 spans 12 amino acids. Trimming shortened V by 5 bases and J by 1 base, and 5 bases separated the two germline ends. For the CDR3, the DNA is TGTGCCAGCAGTGGCTTCCAAGAGACCCAGTACTTC. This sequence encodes CASSGFQETQYF.

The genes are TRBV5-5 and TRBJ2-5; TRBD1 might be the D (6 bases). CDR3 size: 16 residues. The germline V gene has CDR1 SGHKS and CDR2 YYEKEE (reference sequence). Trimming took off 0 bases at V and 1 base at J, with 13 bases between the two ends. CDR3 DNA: TGTGCCAGCAGCTTGGGCGGTTGGGGGCCCCAAGAGACCCAGTACTTC. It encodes CASSLGGWGPQETQYF. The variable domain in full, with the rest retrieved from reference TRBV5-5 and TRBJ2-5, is DAGVTQSPTHLIKTRGQQVTLRCSPISGHKSVSWYQQVLGQGPQFIFQYYEKEERGRGNFPDRFSARQFPNYSSELNVNALLLGDSALYLCASSLGGWGPQETQYFGPGTRLLVL.

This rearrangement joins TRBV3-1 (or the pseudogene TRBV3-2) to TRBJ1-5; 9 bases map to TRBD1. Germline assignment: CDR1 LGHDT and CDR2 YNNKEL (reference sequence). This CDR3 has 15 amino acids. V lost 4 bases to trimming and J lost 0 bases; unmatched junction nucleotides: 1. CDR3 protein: CASSPGQGSNQPQHF. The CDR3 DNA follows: TGTGCCAGCAGCCCGGGACAGGGTAGCAATCAGCCCCAGCATTTT.

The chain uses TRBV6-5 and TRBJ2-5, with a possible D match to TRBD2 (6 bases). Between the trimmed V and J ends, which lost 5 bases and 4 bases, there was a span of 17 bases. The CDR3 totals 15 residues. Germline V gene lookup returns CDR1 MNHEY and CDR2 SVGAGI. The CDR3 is CASSTGPGVGETQYF. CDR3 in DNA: TGTGCCAGCAGTACGGGCCCGGGGGTAGGAGAGACCCAGTACTTC.

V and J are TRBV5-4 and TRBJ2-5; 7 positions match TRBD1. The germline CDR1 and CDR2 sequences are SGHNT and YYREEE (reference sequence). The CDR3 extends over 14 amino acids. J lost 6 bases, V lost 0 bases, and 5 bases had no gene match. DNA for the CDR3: TGTGCCAGCAGCTTGGCGCAGGGGGAGAAGACCCAGTACTTC. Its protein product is CASSLAQGEKTQYF.

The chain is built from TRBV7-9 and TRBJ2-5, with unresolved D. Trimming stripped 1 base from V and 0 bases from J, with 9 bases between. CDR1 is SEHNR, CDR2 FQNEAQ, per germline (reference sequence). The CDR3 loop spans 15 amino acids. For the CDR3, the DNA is TGTGCCAGCAGCTTAGTTGCGGTGTACCAAGAGACCCAGTACTTC. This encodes CASSLVAVYQETQYF. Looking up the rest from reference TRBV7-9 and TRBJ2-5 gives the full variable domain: DTGVSQNPRHKITKRGQNVTFRCDPISEHNRLYWYRQTLGQGPEFLTYFQNEAQLEKSRLLSDRFSAERPKGSFSTLEIQRTEQGDSAMYLCASSLVAVYQETQYFGPGTRLLVL.

The CDR3 DNA reads TGTGCCAGTAAGGGGCAGGGGGCAGCCGGGGAGCTGTTTTTT. As protein: CASKGQGAAGELFF. This chain joins TRBV19 and TRBJ2-2; 8 nucleotides align to TRBD1. Trimming removed 7 bases from V and 6 bases from J; junction bases left unmatched: 7. The germline V gene has CDR1 LNHDA and CDR2 SQIVND (reference sequence). The CDR3 length is 14 residues.

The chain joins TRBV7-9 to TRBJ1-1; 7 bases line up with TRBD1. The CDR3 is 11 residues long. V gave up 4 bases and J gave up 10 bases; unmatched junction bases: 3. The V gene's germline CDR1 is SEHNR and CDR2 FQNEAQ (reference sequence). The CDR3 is CASSSQGRAFF. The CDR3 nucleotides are TGTGCCAGCAGCTCACAGGGGCGAGCTTTCTTT.

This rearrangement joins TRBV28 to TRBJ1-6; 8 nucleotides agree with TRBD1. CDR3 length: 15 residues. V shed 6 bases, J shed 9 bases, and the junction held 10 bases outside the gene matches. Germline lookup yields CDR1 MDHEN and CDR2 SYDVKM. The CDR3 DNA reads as TGTGCCAGCAGCCCACCAGGGGGCCCTGTTTCACCCCTCCACTTT. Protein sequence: CASSPPGGPVSPLHF.

As DNA, the CDR3 is TGTGCCAGCAGAGCGACAGGGGTTGATTACGAGCAGTACTTC. This gives the protein CASRATGVDYEQYF. The rearrangement links TRBV11-3 to TRBJ2-7; 8 positions match TRBD1. Germline V gene sequence: CDR1 SGHNT, CDR2 YENEEA. The CDR3 loop spans 14 amino acids. With V trimmed by 6 bases and J by 4 bases, 8 bases remained unmatched. The whole variable domain, remainder taken from reference TRBV11-3 and TRBJ2-7, is EAGVVQSPRYKIIEKKQPVAFWCNPISGHNTLYWYLQNLGQGPELLIRYENEEAVDDSQLPKDRFSAERLKGVDSTLKIQPAELGDSAVYLCASRATGVDYEQYFGPGTRLTVT.

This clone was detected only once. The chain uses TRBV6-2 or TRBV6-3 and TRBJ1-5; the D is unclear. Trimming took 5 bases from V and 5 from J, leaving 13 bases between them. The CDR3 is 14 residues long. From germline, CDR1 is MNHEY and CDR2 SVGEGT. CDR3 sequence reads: CASSRPQAYQPQHF. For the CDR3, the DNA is TGTGCCAGCAGTCGCCCGCAAGCATATCAGCCCCAGCATTTT.

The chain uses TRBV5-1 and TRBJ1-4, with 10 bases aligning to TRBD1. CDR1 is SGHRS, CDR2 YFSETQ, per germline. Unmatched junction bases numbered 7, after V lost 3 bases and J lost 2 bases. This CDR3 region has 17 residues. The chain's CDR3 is CASSSQTGGATNEKLFF. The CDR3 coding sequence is TGCGCCAGCAGCTCCCAGACAGGGGGCGCGACTAATGAAAAACTGTTTTTT.